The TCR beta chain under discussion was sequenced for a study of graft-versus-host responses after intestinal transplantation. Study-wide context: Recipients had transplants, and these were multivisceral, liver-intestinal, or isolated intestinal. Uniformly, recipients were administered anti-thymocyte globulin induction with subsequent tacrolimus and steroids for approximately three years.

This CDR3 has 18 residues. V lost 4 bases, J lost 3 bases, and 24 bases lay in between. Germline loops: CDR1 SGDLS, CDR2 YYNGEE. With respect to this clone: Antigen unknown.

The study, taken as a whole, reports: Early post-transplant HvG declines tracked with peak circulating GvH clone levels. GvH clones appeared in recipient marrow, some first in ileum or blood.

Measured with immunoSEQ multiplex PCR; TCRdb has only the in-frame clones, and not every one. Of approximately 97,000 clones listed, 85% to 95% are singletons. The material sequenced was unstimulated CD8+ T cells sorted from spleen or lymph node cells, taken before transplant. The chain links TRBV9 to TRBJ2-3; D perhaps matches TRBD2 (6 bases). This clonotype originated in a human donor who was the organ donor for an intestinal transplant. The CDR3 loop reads CASSTYYRESEATDTQYF. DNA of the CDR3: TGTGCCAGCAGCACATATTATCGGGAGTCAGAGGCAACAGATACGCAGTATTTT.